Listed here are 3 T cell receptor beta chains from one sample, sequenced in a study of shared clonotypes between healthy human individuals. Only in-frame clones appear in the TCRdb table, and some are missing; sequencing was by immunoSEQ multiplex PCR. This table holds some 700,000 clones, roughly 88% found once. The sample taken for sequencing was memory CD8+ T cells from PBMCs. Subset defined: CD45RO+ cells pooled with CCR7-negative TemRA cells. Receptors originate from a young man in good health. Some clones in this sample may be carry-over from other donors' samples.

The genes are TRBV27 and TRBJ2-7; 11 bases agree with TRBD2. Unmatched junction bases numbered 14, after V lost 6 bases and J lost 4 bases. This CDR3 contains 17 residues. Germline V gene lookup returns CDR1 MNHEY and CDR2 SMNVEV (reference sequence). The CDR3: CASSRSFTSGRLYEQYF. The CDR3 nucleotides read TGTGCCAGCAGCCGATCTTTTACTAGCGGGAGATTGTACGAGCAGTACTTC.

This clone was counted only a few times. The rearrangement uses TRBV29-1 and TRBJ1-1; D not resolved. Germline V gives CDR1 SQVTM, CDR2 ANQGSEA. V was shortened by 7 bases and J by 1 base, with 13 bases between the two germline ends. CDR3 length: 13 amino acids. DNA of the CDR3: TGCAGCGCCCTGGGAACAGAGAACACTGAAGCTTTCTTT. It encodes CSALGTENTEAFF. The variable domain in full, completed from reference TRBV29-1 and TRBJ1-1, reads SAVISQKPSRDICQRGTSLTIQCQVDSQVTMMFWYRQQPGQSLTLIATANQGSEATYESGFVIDKFPISRPNLTFSTLTVSNMSPEDSSIYLCSALGTENTEAFFGQGTRLTVV.

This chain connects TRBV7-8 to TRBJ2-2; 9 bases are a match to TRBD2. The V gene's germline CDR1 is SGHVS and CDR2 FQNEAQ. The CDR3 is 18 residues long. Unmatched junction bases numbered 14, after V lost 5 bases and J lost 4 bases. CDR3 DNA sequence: TGTGCCAGCAGCCGCGTAATCAATAGCGGGAGCAGCACCGGGGAGCTGTTTTTT. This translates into CASSRVINSGSSTGELFF.